This TCR beta chain was profiled in a study of shared clonotypes between healthy human individuals. Study context: The study used three CD4 naive, three CD4 memory, two CD8 naive and one CD8 memory plate per donor.

This table comes from immunoSEQ multiplex PCR, and its TCRdb copy is limited to in-frame clones, with some not included. Of about 1.1 million clones in the sample, roughly 74% are singletons; the top ten hold 0.52%. Per the germline V gene, CDR1 is LGHNA and CDR2 is YNFKEQ. The CDR3 runs 16 residues. V dropped 1 base and J dropped 5 bases, with 17 bases sitting between them. V is TRBV4-2 and J is TRBJ2-5; D not certain. The sequenced sample consisted of memory CD4+ T cells from PBMCs. Subset noted: CD45RA-negative fraction. The clonotype was recovered from a young man in good health. Some clones in this sample may be carry-over from other donors' samples. The CDR3 region has the DNA TGTGCCAGCAGCCAAGCCGCGGACGGCACCTGGGAGACCCAGTACTTC. Protein: CASSQAADGTWETQYF.